One T cell receptor beta chain is described in this entry. Germline values: CDR1 MNHNS, CDR2 SASEGT. V lost 3 bases, J lost 5 bases, and 12 bases lay in between. The CDR3 extends over 14 amino acids. The sample comes from a study of T cell changes during pregnancy in multiple sclerosis. Data came from immunoSEQ multiplex PCR; TCRdb stores just in-frame clones and leaves some out. Of about 93,000 clones listed, 85% to 95% are singletons. This receptor was identified in a female donor with multiple sclerosis, enrolled in a pregnancy study. The J gene is TRBJ2-3, the V gene TRBV6-1, with D possibly TRBD2 on 5 matching bases. The sequences come from peripheral blood, collected after pregnancy. For the CDR3, the DNA is TGTGCCAGCAGTGAGCCACCTGAGGGAGATACGCAGTATTTT. As protein: CASSEPPEGDTQYF.